Listed below are T cell receptor beta chains from one sample, sequenced in a study of human T cells and chemical hapten exposure. TCRdb recomputed calls from the RACE reads with MiXCR, one row per CDR3 protein. The table includes about 120,000 distinct CDR3 sequences, less than 15% detected once. Sequencing was performed on whole blood, taken in connection with sensitization to the hapten diphenylcyclopropenone (DPC). These receptor sequences come from a woman aged 18-35 years with alopecia areata. Some clones in this sample may be carry-over from other donors' samples. CDR3s include the opening cysteine and the closing phenylalanine or tryptophan. A D gene is named only where the DNA matches it firmly. The size field is filled for only some rows; it gives once, few, many or a size class.

d_call j_call clone_size v_call cdr3_nt cdr3_aa
TRBD1 TRBJ1-2 many TRBV6-2/TRBV6-3 TGTGCCAGCAGCCGACAGGGAGCTAACTATGGCTACACCTTC CASSRQGANYGYTF
TRBD1 TRBJ2-7 - TRBV20-1 TGCAGTGCTACTAGACAGGGAAGTAACGAGCAGTACTTC CSATRQGSNEQYF
TRBD2 TRBJ2-3 few TRBV7-2 TGTGCCAGCAGCCAGAGACTAGCGGGGGCCATTACAGATACGCAGTATTTT CASSQRLAGAITDTQYF
- TRBJ2-1 few TRBV29-1 TGCAGCGTTGTGGGCCAGGGCTACTACAATGAGCAGTTCTTC CSVVGQGYYNEQFF
- TRBJ1-6 many TRBV6-6 TGTGCCAGCAGTTACTATCGGTCAAATTCACCCCTCCACTTT CASSYYRSNSPLHF
- TRBJ2-2 - TRBV5-1 TGCGCCAGCAGCCGGGACGGTTTTCGCGAACCGCTGTTTTTT CASSRDGFREPLFF
TRBD1 TRBJ2-1 - TRBV6-2/TRBV6-3 TGTGCCAGCAGGAAAACACTACGACAGGGGGGCTACAATGAGCAGTTCTTC CASRKTLRQGGYNEQFF
TRBD2 TRBJ2-3 many TRBV14 TGTGCCAGCAGCCAAGGTCTAGCGGGGGTCAACACAGATACGCAGTATTTT CASSQGLAGVNTDTQYF
- TRBJ2-7 - TRBV7-2 TGTGCCAGCAGCCCCGGCGGGGCCGCATCCTACGAGCAGTACTTC CASSPGGAASYEQYF
- TRBJ1-1 few TRBV6-2/TRBV6-3 TGTGCCAGCGGGGAGGGCGGAGGGACTGAAGCTTTCTTT CASGEGGGTEAFF
- TRBJ2-7 many TRBV9 TGTGCCAGCAGCGTAGAAGCGGGTTACGAGCAGTACTTC CASSVEAGYEQYF
- TRBJ2-7 few TRBV7-2 TGTGCCAGCAGCTTAGCAGGAGGGCAGGGCGAGCAGTACTTC CASSLAGGQGEQYF
- TRBJ1-2 once TRBV12-3/TRBV12-4 TGTGCCAGCAGCTCGGGCAGCCGCTATGGCTACACCTTC CASSSGSRYGYTF
- TRBJ1-5 many TRBV5-1 TGCGCCAGCAGTATGGAAAGGAGCAATCAGCCCCAGCATTTT CASSMERSNQPQHF
TRBD2 TRBJ2-3 - TRBV6-1 TGTGCCAGCAGCAAGCCTGCCGTGGGAGGGACAGATACGCAGTATTTT CASSKPAVGGTDTQYF
- TRBJ1-5 many TRBV6-4 TGTGCCAGCAGTGACTCCAATGATGGCAATCAGCCCCAGCATTTT CASSDSNDGNQPQHF
- TRBJ2-7 medium-sized TRBV7-2 TGTGCCCCAGGGCGGGGGCCGTTATACTACGAGCAGTACTTC CAPGRGPLYYEQYF
TRBD1 TRBJ2-3 few TRBV5-4 TGTGCCAGCAGCCGACAGGGATGGAGGACAGATACGCAGTATTTT CASSRQGWRTDTQYF
TRBD1 TRBJ2-2 - TRBV10-3 TGTGCCATGCGACCGGACAGGGATAACACCGGGGAGCTGTTTTTT CAMRPDRDNTGELFF
- TRBJ2-7 few TRBV11-2 TGTGCCAGCAGCTTGGGAGTCTGGGTAAAGTACTTC CASSLGVWVKYF
TRBD1 TRBJ2-7 - TRBV5-1 TGCGCCAGCAGCACAACGGGACAGAGCTACGAGCAGTACTTC CASSTTGQSYEQYF
- TRBJ1-1 few TRBV28 TGTGCCAGCAGTTTTAGGACGCTCACTGAAGCTTTCTTT CASSFRTLTEAFF
- TRBJ1-5 few TRBV28 TGTGCCAGCAGATTAGCCCATAGCAATCAGCCCCAGCATTTT CASRLAHSNQPQHF
TRBD1 TRBJ1-1 few TRBV27 TGTGCCAGCAGGACAGGGGAGAACACTGAAGCTTTCTTT CASRTGENTEAFF
- TRBJ2-7 few TRBV10-3 TGTGCCATCAGTGTTGGTCCCACGCGCGAGCAGTACTTC CAISVGPTREQYF
TRBD1 TRBJ1-1 - TRBV6-6 TGTGCCAGCAGGGGACAGGTGAACACTGAAGCTTTCTTT CASRGQVNTEAFF
- TRBJ2-7 many TRBV7-2 TGTGCCAGCAGCTTAGTTTTTTCAGACGAGCAGTACTTC CASSLVFSDEQYF
- TRBJ2-1 few TRBV12-3/TRBV12-4 TGTGCCAGCAGTACATCGTGGGATGAGCAGTTCTTC CASSTSWDEQFF
- TRBJ2-1 - TRBV30 TGTGCCTGGAGCGGGGAGTACAATGAGCAGTTCTTC CAWSGEYNEQFF
- TRBJ2-5 few TRBV15 TGTGCCACCAGCGCCCGGGACCGAGAGACCCAGTACTTC CATSARDRETQYF
- TRBJ1-2 few TRBV18 TGTGCCAGCTCAGGGGACGTCAGGGGCTATGGCTACACCTTC CASSGDVRGYGYTF
- TRBJ2-6 few TRBV2 TGTGCCAGCAGTGAGGAGGCTGGGGCCAACGTCCTGACTTTC CASSEEAGANVLTF
- TRBJ1-3 - TRBV7-2 TGTGCCAGCAGACCAGGGATCTCTGGAAACACCATATATTTT CASRPGISGNTIYF
- TRBJ2-1 many TRBV12-3/TRBV12-4 TGTGCCAGCAGTTTGCGGGGTTGGGATGAGCAGTTCTTC CASSLRGWDEQFF
- TRBJ1-1 - TRBV5-4 TGTGCCAGCAGTTCCCTGCACCAAGACACTGAAGCTTTCTTT CASSSLHQDTEAFF
- TRBJ2-3 - TRBV6-5 TGTGCCAGCAGTTACTCTGACCCGCGGGATACGCAGTATTTT CASSYSDPRDTQYF
- TRBJ1-1 once TRBV12-3/TRBV12-4 TGTGCCAGCAGTTTTCGGTTGAACACTGAAGCTTTCTTT CASSFRLNTEAFF
- TRBJ2-1 - TRBV3-1 TGTGCCAGCAGCCAGGGGGACGGGTCCCACTCGGGGTACAATGAGCAGTTCTTC CASSQGDGSHSGYNEQFF
TRBD1 TRBJ1-2 few TRBV6-5 TGTGCCAGCAGTTACCAGACAGGGAAAGGCTACACCTTC CASSYQTGKGYTF
- TRBJ2-2 many TRBV9 TGTGCCAGCAGCGTACGCCCCCCCGGGGAGCTGTTTTTT CASSVRPPGELFF
TRBD1 TRBJ1-1 few TRBV7-3 TGTGCCAGCAGCTTAACGGGACAGGGTTCCACTGAAGCTTTCTTT CASSLTGQGSTEAFF
- TRBJ2-7 - TRBV7-9 TGTGCCAGCAGCTTATTGACAGCGTACGAGCAGTACTTC CASSLLTAYEQYF
- TRBJ2-7 - TRBV6-6 TGTGCCAGCAGTTACTCTCAGGGGGGGAACTACGAGCAGTACTTC CASSYSQGGNYEQYF
- TRBJ2-1 few TRBV20-1 TGCAGTGCTAGAGAGGGCCGACCGTGGGCCGAGCAGTTCTTC CSAREGRPWAEQFF
TRBD1 TRBJ2-2 few TRBV29-1 TGCAGCGTTGCCGGGACAGGGGGCGTAGGGACCGGGGAGCTGTTTTTT CSVAGTGGVGTGELFF
- TRBJ1-6 many TRBV11-2 TGTGCCAGCAGCTTAGTGACGCCTGCGCCCCTCCACTTT CASSLVTPAPLHF
- TRBJ1-2 few TRBV6-5 TGTGCCAGCAGCCCCCTAAGAGACTATGGCTACACCTTC CASSPLRDYGYTF
TRBD1 TRBJ1-4 many TRBV7-2 TGTGCCAGCAGCCCGGACAGGGGTGATGAAAAACTGTTTTTT CASSPDRGDEKLFF